Included here is one TCR beta chain sequence, with context. Its antigen remains unknown. The data stem from a study of T cell responses to AZD1222 COVID-19 vaccine. Regarding the study as a whole: Spike-specific TCR repertoires showed rising breadth and depth after two AZD1222 doses. Dominant at 160-218 and 743-854, vaccine-associated CD4 TCRs also spanned spike.

Pooling of second doses given at about 4 or about 12 weeks was done. Generated by immunoSEQ multiplex PCR, the TCRdb table keeps only in-frame clones and is missing some. The sample has some 150,000 clones, 90% to 95% seen once. Sequencing used peripheral blood, obtained 28 days after the second AZD1222 dose. The source is an adult who received the AZD1222 COVID-19 vaccine.

The CDR3 reads CASSESSTGRITDTQYF. The CDR3 DNA follows: TGCGCCAGCAGTGAGTCCTCCACCGGACGTATCACAGATACGCAGTATTTT. The V call is TRBV10-1, the J call TRBJ2-3; D ambiguous. V was trimmed by 0 bases and J by 2 bases, leaving 15 bases between them. The germline V gene encodes CDR1 WNHNN and CDR2 SYGVQD (reference sequence). This CDR3 has 17 amino acids.